This T cell receptor (beta chain) was documented in a study of technical replicates of blood from several donors. Profiling relied on immunoSEQ multiplex PCR, and the TCRdb table lists in-frame clones only, not all of them. This sample has fewer than 90,000 clones; approximately 97% occur once, and the top ten carry approximately 0.2%. Germline V gene data show CDR1 as MNHEY and CDR2 as SMNVEV (reference sequence). The CDR3 extends over 15 amino acids. V lost 5 bases to trimming and J lost 5 bases; unmatched junction nucleotides: 6. The specimen was T cells isolated from PBMCs. The rearrangement joins TRBV27 to TRBJ1-5; 10 bases align to TRBD1. The sequence derives from a human donor in good health. CDR3 sequence: CASSAGDRGYQPQHF. CDR3 sequence (DNA): TGTGCCAGCAGTGCAGGGGACAGGGGTTATCAGCCCCAGCATTTT.